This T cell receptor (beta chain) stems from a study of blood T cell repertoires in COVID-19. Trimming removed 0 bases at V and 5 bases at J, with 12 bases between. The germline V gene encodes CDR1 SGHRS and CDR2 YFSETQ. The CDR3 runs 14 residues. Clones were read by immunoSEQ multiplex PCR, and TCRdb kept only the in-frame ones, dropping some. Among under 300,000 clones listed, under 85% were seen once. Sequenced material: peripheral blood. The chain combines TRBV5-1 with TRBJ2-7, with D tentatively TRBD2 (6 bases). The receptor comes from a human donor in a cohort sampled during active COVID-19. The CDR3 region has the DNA TGCGCCAGCAGCTTGGGGCGGAGGGATGACGAGCAGTACTTC. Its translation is CASSLGRRDDEQYF.